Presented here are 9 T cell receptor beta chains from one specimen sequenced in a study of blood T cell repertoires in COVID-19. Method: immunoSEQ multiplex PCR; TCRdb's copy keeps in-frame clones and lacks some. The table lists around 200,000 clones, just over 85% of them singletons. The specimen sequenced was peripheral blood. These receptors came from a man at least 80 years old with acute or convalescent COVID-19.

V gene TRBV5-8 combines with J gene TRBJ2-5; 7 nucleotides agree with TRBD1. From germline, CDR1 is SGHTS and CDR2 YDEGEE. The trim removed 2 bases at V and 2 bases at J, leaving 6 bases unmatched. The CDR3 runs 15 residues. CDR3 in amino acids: CASSLGTGAQETQYF. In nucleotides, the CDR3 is TGTGCCAGCAGCTTAGGTACAGGGGCGCAAGAGACCCAGTACTTC.

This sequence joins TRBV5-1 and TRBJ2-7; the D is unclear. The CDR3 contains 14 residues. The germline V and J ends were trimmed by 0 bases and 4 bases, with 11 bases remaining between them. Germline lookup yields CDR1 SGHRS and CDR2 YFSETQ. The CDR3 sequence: CASSLGWSQYEQYF. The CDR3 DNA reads TGCGCCAGCAGCTTGGGGTGGAGCCAGTACGAGCAGTACTTC.

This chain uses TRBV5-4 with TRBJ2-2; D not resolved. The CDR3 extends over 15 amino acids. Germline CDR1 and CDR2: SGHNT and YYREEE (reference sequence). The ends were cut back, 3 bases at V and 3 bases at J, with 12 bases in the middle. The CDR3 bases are TGTGCCAGCAGCTCGAACAGATACGACACCGGGGAGCTGTTTTTT. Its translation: CASSSNRYDTGELFF.

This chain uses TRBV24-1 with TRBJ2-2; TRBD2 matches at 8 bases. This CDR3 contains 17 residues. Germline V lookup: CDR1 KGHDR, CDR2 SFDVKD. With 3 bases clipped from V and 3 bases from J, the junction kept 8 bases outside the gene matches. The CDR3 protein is CATSDPPGRAHTGELFF. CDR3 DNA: TGTGCCACCAGTGATCCCCCCGGGAGGGCCCACACCGGGGAGCTGTTTTTT.

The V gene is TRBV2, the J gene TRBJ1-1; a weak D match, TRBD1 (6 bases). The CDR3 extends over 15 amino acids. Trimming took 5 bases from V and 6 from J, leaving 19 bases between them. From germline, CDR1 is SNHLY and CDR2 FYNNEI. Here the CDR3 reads CASSRQELISPEAFF. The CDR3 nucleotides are TGTGCCAGCAGTAGACAGGAATTAATCTCCCCTGAAGCTTTCTTT. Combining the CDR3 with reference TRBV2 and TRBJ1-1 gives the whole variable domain EPEVTQTPSHQVTQMGQEVILRCVPISNHLYFYWYRQILGQKVEFLVSFYNNEISEKSEIFDDQFSVERPDGSNFTLKIRSTKLEDSAMYFCASSRQELISPEAFFGQGTRLTVV.

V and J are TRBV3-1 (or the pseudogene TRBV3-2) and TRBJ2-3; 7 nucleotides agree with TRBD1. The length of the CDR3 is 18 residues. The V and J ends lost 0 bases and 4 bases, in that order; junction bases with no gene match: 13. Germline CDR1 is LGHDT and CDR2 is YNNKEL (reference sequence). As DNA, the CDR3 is TGTGCCAGCAGCCAAGATGGTTTATGGGACAGCGTCCCAGATACGCAGTATTTT. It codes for CASSQDGLWDSVPDTQYF.

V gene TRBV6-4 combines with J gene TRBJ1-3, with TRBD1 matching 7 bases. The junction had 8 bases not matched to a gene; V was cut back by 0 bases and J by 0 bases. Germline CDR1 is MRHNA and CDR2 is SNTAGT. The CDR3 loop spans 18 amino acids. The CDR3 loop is CASSDSRRGPTSGNTIYF. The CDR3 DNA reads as TGTGCCAGCAGTGACTCGCGTAGGGGGCCCACCTCTGGAAACACCATATATTTT.

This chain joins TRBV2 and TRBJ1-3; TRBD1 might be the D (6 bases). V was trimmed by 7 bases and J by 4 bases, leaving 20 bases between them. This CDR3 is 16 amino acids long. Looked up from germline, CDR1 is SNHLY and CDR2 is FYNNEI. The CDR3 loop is CASIPGRGFSGNTIYF. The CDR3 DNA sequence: TGTGCCAGCATCCCCGGCAGGGGCTTTTCAGGAAACACCATATATTTT.

The CDR3 DNA reads as TGTGCCAGCAGCCCGGGACTAGCGGGATCGAACACCGGGGAGCTGTTTTTT. Translating gives CASSPGLAGSNTGELFF. The chain uses TRBV7-2 and TRBJ2-2; TRBD2 matches at 13 bases. V shed 5 bases, J shed 0 bases, and the junction held 3 bases outside the gene matches. This CDR3 comprises 17 residues. Germline V gives CDR1 SGHTA, CDR2 FQGNSA.